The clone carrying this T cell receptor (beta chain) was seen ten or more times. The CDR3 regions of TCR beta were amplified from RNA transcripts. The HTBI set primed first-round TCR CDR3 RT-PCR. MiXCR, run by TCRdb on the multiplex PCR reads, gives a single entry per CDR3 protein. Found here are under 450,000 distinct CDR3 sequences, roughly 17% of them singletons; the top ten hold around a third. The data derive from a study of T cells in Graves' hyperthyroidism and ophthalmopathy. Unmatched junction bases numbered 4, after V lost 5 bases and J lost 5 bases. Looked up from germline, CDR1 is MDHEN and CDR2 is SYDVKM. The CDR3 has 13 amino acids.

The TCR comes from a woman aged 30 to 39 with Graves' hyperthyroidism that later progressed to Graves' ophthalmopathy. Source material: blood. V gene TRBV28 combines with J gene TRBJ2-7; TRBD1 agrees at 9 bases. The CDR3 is CASSLGQGDEQYF. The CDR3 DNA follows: TGTGCCAGCAGTCTGGGACAGGGCGACGAGCAGTACTTC.